This paragraph reports one TCR beta chain. Its cognate antigen is unknown. RNA transcripts served as the template for amplifying TCR beta CDR3 regions. The study used the HTBI primer set for a first-round RT-PCR of the TCR CDR3. TCRdb itself ran the multiplex PCR reads through MiXCR, one entry per CDR3 protein. The sample holds roughly 800,000 distinct CDR3 sequences, over 35% seen once. These data originate in a study of T cells in Graves' hyperthyroidism and ophthalmopathy. Whole-study findings and limits: The majority of expanded thyroid clonotypes above 0.001 also appeared in blood.

V was trimmed by 5 bases and J by 5 bases, leaving 13 bases between them. The germline V gene has CDR1 SGHRS and CDR2 YFSETQ. The CDR3 loop spans 13 amino acids. Material for sequencing was blood. This chain uses TRBV5-1 with TRBJ2-5; D call uncertain. This receptor was taken from a man aged 18-30 years with Graves' hyperthyroidism. Here the CDR3 reads CASRIGSAETQYF. The CDR3 DNA reads TGCGCCAGCAGAATTGGTAGTGCGGAGACCCAGTACTTC.